This is a list of T cell receptor beta chains from one sample in a study of blood T cell repertoires in COVID-19. Method: immunoSEQ multiplex PCR; TCRdb's copy keeps in-frame clones and lacks some. The sample lists about 250,000 clones, approximately 84% occurring once. Sequenced sample: PBMCs or T cells enriched from blood (not recorded which). The receptor source for this set is a man aged 50-60 years who had recovered from COVID-19. The CDR3 runs from the conserved cysteine through the conserved F or W. A D gene is named only where the DNA matches it firmly.

TRBD2 | TRBV7-6 | CASSLGTSGEAYNEQFF
NA | TRBV18 | CASSPPQTGTTQYF
TRBD2 | TRBV14 | CASSQGRGLAGGLSYEQYF
TRBD1 | TRBV5-8 | CASSRRDSSNQPQHF
TRBD2 | TRBV7-9 | CASMGLAGRNEQFF
TRBD2 | TRBV11-3 | CASSPGGLAGGPRWETQYF
NA | TRBV5-1 | CASSLDPDSYYGYTF
TRBD1 | TRBV9 | CASSPTQGVGTGELFF
NA | TRBV5-1 | CASSLGLSEQYF
TRBD1 | TRBV5-1 | CASSLDRGLGNTIYF
TRBD1 | TRBV10-3 | CAISGAGGINQPQHF
NA | TRBV5-1 | CASSLVGREGTEAFF
TRBD2 | TRBV15 | CATSRGPGGTANTGELFF
NA | TRBV25-1 | CASSGQKKTQYF
NA | TRBV27 | CASSGDNYGYTF
NA | TRBV7-2 | CASSLGGENEQYF
TRBD1 | TRBV30 | CAWSGPGTDYQPQHF
TRBD2 | TRBV4-1 | CASSVRSGGVGELFF
TRBD2 | TRBV27 | CASSRSGLAGATQYF
TRBD1 | TRBV4-3 | CASSHWDRGHEQYF
TRBD2 | TRBV5-1 | CASSAGLAGGQNEQFF
NA | TRBV7-2 | CASSLKTGPNEKLFF
TRBD1 | TRBV7-6 | CASSLEDRGHEQYF
NA | TRBV6-5 | CASGLQASSYNEQFF
TRBD2 | TRBV18 | CASSPPGTSDPTDTQYF
TRBD1 | TRBV28 | CASRRLTGGEQYF
NA | TRBV6-5 | CASSYAGQYEQYF
NA | TRBV6-5 | CASSYSRRGINYGYTF
NA | TRBV18 | CASSPRESEQYF
NA | TRBV7-2 | CASTPAGNYYGYTF
TRBD1 | TRBV3-1/TRBV3-2 | CASSHSTGVKEQYF
TRBD2 | TRBV11-3 | CASSFTLAYEQYF
NA | TRBV7-4 | CASSLEFSSRAHYGYTF
NA | TRBV29-1 | CSVSQASNTEAFF
NA | TRBV28 | CATTRLGGAGTEAFF
TRBD1 | TRBV2 | CASSEALGGAGGWPFF
TRBD1 | TRBV5-1 | CASSSDWTGGYGYTF
TRBD1 | TRBV5-6 | CASSLVGQGSDTQYF
TRBD1 | TRBV27 | CASSSQGLGNQPQHF
NA | TRBV7-9 | CASSRPGGRDTPPYF
NA | TRBV28 | CASSLYGTAKNIQYF
NA | TRBV5-4 | CASSFRHLNTGELFF
NA | TRBV5-4 | CASSLDAGQLGREQYF
NA | TRBV15 | CATSRGGMGGTNEKLFF
NA | TRBV4-2 | CASSQRGATNEKLFF
NA | TRBV12-3/TRBV12-4 | CASLQGLAEKLFF
TRBD1 | TRBV5-1 | CASSLVPGQGHYEQYF
TRBD1 | TRBV18 | CASSPSAGTGDEQYF
NA | TRBV19 | CASSEQTTYEQYF
TRBD1 | TRBV27 | CASSVRQGSTDTQYF
NA | TRBV7-8 | CASSHPQGRVQYF
NA | TRBV13 | CASSLGPRGFF
NA | TRBV28 | CASSPRSSYEQYF
NA | TRBV7-6 | CASSHRPLGGSVKHEQFF
NA | TRBV11-2 | CASSLGGTSYNEQFF